This T cell receptor beta chain originates from a study of CD8 T cell repertoires and HIV-1 epitope variants. As for the study in general: Controls were a CMV, EBV and flu pool, Ebola AY9, and no peptide. Epitopes were three Gag families plus Nef HW9 and YT9.

Clones were sequenced by immunoSEQ multiplex PCR, and TCRdb holds only the in-frame ones, with some missing. Among tens of thousands of clones listed, 70% to 75% were seen once. V dropped 6 bases and J dropped 7 bases, with 10 bases sitting between them. CDR1 is MDHEN, CDR2 SYDVKM, per germline. The CDR3 has 12 amino acids. This chain links TRBV28 with TRBJ2-1, with D uncertain. The receptor was isolated from a male donor with HIV. Material for sequencing was uncultured baseline CD8+ T cells from peripheral blood mononuclear cells (PBMCs). CDR3 residues: CASRSQTNEQFF. The CDR3 region has the DNA TGTGCCAGCAGAAGTCAAACGAATGAGCAGTTCTTC.